This T cell receptor beta chain was profiled in a study of blood T cells in healthy people across ages. This CDR3 has 15 amino acids. V was shortened by 6 bases and J by 0 bases, with 12 bases between the two germline ends. Germline assignment: CDR1 SGHAT and CDR2 FQNNGV. A sample-barcoded 5' primer and a J-beta primer mix were used in a second PCR of roughly 6 to 11 cycles. TCRdb passed the 5' RACE reads through MiXCR, listing each CDR3 protein once. The sample records 1.5 million to 2 million distinct CDR3 sequences, around half being singletons. Ranging in age from roughly 6 to 90, the donors were healthy Caucasian individuals from Russia. For every donor, a draw yielded 7.5 to 10 milliliters of peripheral blood. No fewer than 6 million PBMCs went into each sample. Total RNA, at least 6 micrograms per sample, was extracted from PBMCs.

The rearrangement joins TRBV11-2 to TRBJ2-1; D call uncertain. The sample consisted of blood. The sequence derives from a woman aged 40 to 55 in good health. The CDR3 here is CASRKVQLSYNEQFF. CDR3 in DNA: TGTGCCAGCAGGAAGGTCCAGCTCTCCTACAATGAGCAGTTCTTC.